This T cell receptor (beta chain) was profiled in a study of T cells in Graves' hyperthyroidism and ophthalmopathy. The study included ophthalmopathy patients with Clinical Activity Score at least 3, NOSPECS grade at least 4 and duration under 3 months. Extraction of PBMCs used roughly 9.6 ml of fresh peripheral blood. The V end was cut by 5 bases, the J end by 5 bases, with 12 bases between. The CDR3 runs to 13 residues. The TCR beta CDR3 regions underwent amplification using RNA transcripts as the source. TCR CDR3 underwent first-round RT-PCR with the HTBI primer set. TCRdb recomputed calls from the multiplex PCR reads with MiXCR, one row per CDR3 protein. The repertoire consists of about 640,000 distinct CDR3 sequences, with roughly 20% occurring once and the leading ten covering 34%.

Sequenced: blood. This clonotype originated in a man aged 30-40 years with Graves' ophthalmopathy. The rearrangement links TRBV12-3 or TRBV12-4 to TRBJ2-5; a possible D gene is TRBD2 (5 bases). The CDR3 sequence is CASSNHRGETQYF. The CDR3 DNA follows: TGTGCCAGCAGTAACCATCGAGGGGAGACCCAGTACTTC.